This T cell receptor beta chain appears in the sequencing data of a study of cytomegalovirus exposure and HLA in healthy donors. Notes on the study in general: V- and J-gene trimming of TCR beta was linked (in a later analysis) to a missense DCLRE1C variant. Presence/absence analyses took donor sequencing depth as roughly uniform. Another analysis was done later, and it associated 16,951 TCR beta sequences with HLA alleles at 0.05 false discovery rate.

The V gene's germline CDR1 is GTSNPN and CDR2 SVGIG (reference sequence). The V end lost 0 bases, the J end lost 4 bases, and 7 bases lay between the germline ends. The CDR3 is made up of 13 amino acids. Notes on this clone: The antigen is undetermined. This sample also contains other DNA sequences that code for the same CDR3.

The PCR used 60 Vbeta and 13 Jbeta primers. Assay used: immunoSEQ multiplex PCR; TCRdb lists only in-frame clones, some missing. The data contain approximately 100,000 clones, 74% of them singletons. This chain joins TRBV30 and TRBJ1-5; D is possibly TRBD1 (6 bases). Input material: PBMCs. The clonotype comes from a man aged 50 to 59 in good health and CMV-seropositive. The chain's CDR3 is CAWSVQGNQPQHF. The CDR3 DNA reads as TGTGCCTGGAGTGTGCAGGGGAATCAGCCCCAGCATTTT.